The clone carrying this T cell receptor beta chain appeared once. Naive CD8 cells lacked CD45RO and underwent positive selection for CCR7, leaving out terminally differentiated effector memory CD45RA+ cells. This sample was included in a study of shared clonotypes between healthy human individuals. About the study: Three men and a couple of women, aged 18 to 49, were donors.

The assay was immunoSEQ multiplex PCR, and TCRdb's table has in-frame clones only and misses some. This sample carries hundreds of thousands of clones, approximately 96% of them seen once, and the ten largest clones take about 0.12%. V was clipped by 5 bases and J by 2 bases; unmatched bases: 12. Germline CDR1 and CDR2: MDHEN and SYDVKM. This CDR3 contains 17 residues. The sequence was collected from a woman younger than 45 in good health. Sequencing input: naive CD8+ T cells sorted from blood. This rearrangement joins TRBV28 to TRBJ2-3; 8 bases fit TRBD2. In nucleotides, the CDR3 is TGTGCCAGCAGTACCTTATGGCGGGAGGACCTCACAGATACGCAGTATTTT. Amino acid sequence: CASSTLWREDLTDTQYF. The whole variable domain, remainder taken from reference TRBV28 and TRBJ2-3, is DVKVTQSSRYLVKRTGEKVFLECVQDMDHENMFWYRQDPGLGLRLIYFSYDVKMKEKGDIPEGYSVSREKKERFSLILESASTNQTSMYLCASSTLWREDLTDTQYFGPGTRLTVL.